Sequencing of this T cell receptor beta chain was carried out in a study of T cells after yellow fever vaccination (dated by TCRdb to between 2019 and 2020). About the study as a whole: The SMART-Seq v4 Ultra Low Input RNA kit was used to prepare libraries from fractions with low cell numbers. The cohort comprised two healthy male donors, one aged 18 to 30 and one aged 30 to 40 years. Bulk TCR alpha and beta repertoires were sequenced longitudinally to track T-cell clones before and after primary and booster YFV17D yellow fever vaccination. Blood was collected at multiple timepoints before and after primary and secondary immunization, and bulk PBMC replicates and cell subsets were isolated.

TCR cDNA was made using 5'RACE template switching, a step that added a universal primer site and unique molecular identifiers. Priming for cDNA synthesis came from both the TCR alpha and TCR beta constant segments. Libraries were amplified in two PCR steps, with sample barcodes and sequencing adapters added in the second step. Sequencing of the libraries was done on either Illumina HiSeq 2500 (2x100 bp) or NovaSeq (2x150 bp). The paper's data handling went like this. MIGEC handled demultiplexing of reads and collapsing into UMI consensus sequences, while MiXCR performed V(D)J alignment. Clonotypes responding to the vaccine were identified with edgeR on replicate PBMC samples, with the criteria of FDR below 0.01 and a log2 fold change above 5 up to day 15. Each bulk clonotype received a CD4 or CD8 identity based on whether the sequenced CD4 or CD8 repertoire contained that clonotype at higher abundance. TCRdb reanalyzed the raw reads on its own, using fastp at Q25 for trimming and MiXCR for clone calling, and kept in-frame beta chains. Records with the same CDR3 protein are collapsed into one entry carrying the most frequent genes and DNA. TCRdb's processing, not the study's, gives the V and J calls here. The sample data list about 340,000 distinct CDR3 sequences, and more than 8.5% of these were observed just once. Clones ranked in the top ten supply roughly 18% of the sample.

CDR1 and CDR2 (SGHTA, FQGNSA) derive from the germline V gene. The CDR3, cysteine through phenylalanine, is 13 amino acids long. Kept here is only the CDR3 DNA, which spans 39 bases and is read in frame from base 1. This clonotype showed up just a few times. It has no known antigen specificity. A junction end diverges from the germline sequence, so it may reflect a read error. Overall study results and their limits: Computational filtering was needed because FACS-sorted repertoires could contain abundant contaminating clonotypes from the bulk population. A small share of clonotypes was detected in both CD4 and CD8 compartments, with the overlap likely arising from convergent recombination. Because the study included only two donors, the extent to which the findings can be generalized is limited. Compared with the primary T-cell response, the secondary T-cell response was weaker but faster, peaking on day 5 rather than day 15. After the booster, most of the clones that had expanded following primary vaccination were detected again (just under 97% of CD4 and 80% to 90% of CD8), which suggests that memory was broadly maintained.

Reading the label with the study, this specimen's treatment or condition is: live attenuated yellow fever vaccine strain. At each blood-draw timepoint, two biological replicates of bulk PBMCs were obtained. PBMCs were isolated from peripheral blood using a standard Ficoll-Paque protocol. TriZol was used to extract RNA from bulk PBMCs, CD4 and CD8 fractions, and dextramer-positive and dextramer-negative fractions. This material consisted of PBMCs, taken on the day of the first yellow fever vaccination. This TCR came from a man younger than 35 who received the YFV17D yellow fever vaccine. The V and J segments used are TRBV7-2 and TRBJ1-3, with the D gene too uncertain to name. The nucleotide sequence reads TGTGCCAGCAGCTTAGCCTTGGTTGACACCACATATTTT. It specifies CASSLALVDTTYF.